This passage covers 7 T cell receptor beta chains from one sample sequenced in a study of regulatory T cells in long-lasting Graves disease. In building TCR beta libraries, iRepertoire HTBI primers were used together with Arm-PCR of CDR3 regions. TCRdb fed the multiplex PCR reads into MiXCR, producing one record per CDR3 protein. The data contain over 300,000 distinct CDR3 sequences, 15% to 19% of them singletons. Time point of the sample: newly diagnosed GD, antithyroid drugs for less than 3 months. RNA extracted from PBMCs served as the sequencing template. Sequenced material: peripheral blood mononuclear cells (PBMCs), taken at new diagnosis, from a patient treated with antithyroid drugs. Receptors were obtained from a female donor with Graves disease.

This clonotype was seen many times. The chain recombines TRBV27 with TRBJ2-2; D assignment may be TRBD1 or TRBD2 (5 bases each). The ends were cut back, 6 bases at V and 4 bases at J, with 15 bases in the middle. The germline V gene has CDR1 MNHEY and CDR2 SMNVEV (reference sequence). The CDR3 length is 15 residues. CDR3: CASSPYRDVTGELFF. The CDR3 bases are TGTGCCAGCAGCCCATACCGGGACGTCACCGGGGAGCTGTTTTTT.

The J gene is TRBJ1-2, the V gene TRBV28; no clear D gene. V lost 11 bases to trimming and J lost 1 base, with 11 bases between them. Looked up from germline, CDR1 is MDHEN and CDR2 is SYDVKM. The CDR3 extends over 12 amino acids. DNA for the CDR3: TGTGCCTCCCGCCAGGATAACTATGGCTACACCTTC. Translated, it gives CASRQDNYGYTF.

This clonotype was observed many times. DNA of the CDR3: TGTGCCAGCAGCTCGATAAGTAGACAGGGACACTATGAGCAGTTCTTC. The encoded protein is CASSSISRQGHYEQFF. This chain joins TRBV11-2 and TRBJ2-1; TRBD1 matches 7 bases. This CDR3 is 16 amino acids long. Germline V CDR1 and CDR2: SGHAT, FQNNGV. V trimming: 4 bases; J trimming: 8 bases; junction bases outside the gene matches: 14.

This chain links TRBV29-1 with TRBJ2-3; 13 bases align to TRBD2. Per the germline V gene, CDR1 is SQVTM and CDR2 is ANQGSEA. The CDR3 runs 20 residues. The V and J ends lost 2 bases and 3 bases, in that order; junction bases with no gene match: 17. CDR3 sequence: CSVEWPRTSGSLPRTDTQYF. CDR3 in DNA: TGCAGCGTTGAATGGCCTAGGACTAGCGGGAGTTTGCCGAGGACAGATACGCAGTATTTT.

There are a few counts of this clonotype. V gene TRBV5-1 combines with J gene TRBJ2-1, with D possibly being TRBD1 (5 bases). This CDR3 spans 14 amino acids. CDR1 SGHRS and CDR2 YFSETQ come from the germline V gene. V shed 3 bases and J shed 6 bases, with 13 bases lying between them. The CDR3 nucleotides are TGCGCCAGCAGCTCAACCCAGGGCCTCAATGAGCAGTTCTTC. This codes for CASSSTQGLNEQFF.

A few counts support this clonotype. Germline is not matched at one junction end, which may reflect a read error. The gene calls are TRBV4-1 and TRBJ2-1; perhaps D is TRBD1 or TRBD2 (6 bases each). CDR3 length equals 20 residues. The germline gives CDR1 MGHRA, CDR2 YSYEKL. The CDR3 bases are TGCGCCAGCAGCCAAGAATTGGGGGGCCTTATAGGGAGCTCCTACAATGGGCAGTTCTTC. Translated, it gives CASSQELGGLIGSSYNGQFF.

J is TRBJ2-5 and V is TRBV11-2; 14 bases align to TRBD2. Germline V gene lookup returns CDR1 SGHAT and CDR2 FQNNGV. The CDR3 loop spans 14 amino acids. V shed 7 bases, J shed 10 bases, and the junction held 8 bases outside the gene matches. The CDR3 loop is CASTSTSGRANQYF. In nucleotides, the CDR3 is TGTGCCAGCACCTCGACTAGCGGGAGGGCTAACCAGTACTTC. Using reference TRBV11-2 and TRBJ2-5 for the parts outside the CDR3, the full variable domain is EAGVAQSPRYKIIEKRQSVAFWCNPISGHATLYWYQQILGQGPKLLIQFQNNGVVDDSQLPKDRFSAERLKGVDSTLKIQPAKLEDSAVYLCASTSTSGRANQYFGPGTRLLVL.